The rows below give T cell receptor beta chains drawn from one sample of a study of blood T cell repertoires in COVID-19. The data were produced by immunoSEQ multiplex PCR, yet TCRdb's version contains in-frame clones alone and is incomplete. The sample yields 200,000 to 250,000 clones, approximately 80% seen once. Material for sequencing was PBMCs or T cells enriched from blood (not recorded which). These receptors came from a middle-aged man who had recovered from COVID-19. CDR3s include the opening cysteine and the closing phenylalanine or tryptophan. A D gene is named only where the DNA matches it firmly. Clone size is stated in some rows and not others, as once, few, many or a class when expanded.

>14|-|TRBV4-2|TRBJ1-6|TRBD1
CASRTDRENSPLHF
TGTGCCAGCAGAACGGACAGGGAGAATTCACCCCTCCACTTT
>13|-|TRBV3-1/TRBV3-2|TRBJ2-3|-
CASSHESTDTQYF
TGTGCCAGCAGCCACGAGTCCACAGATACGCAGTATTTT
>16|-|TRBV4-2|TRBJ2-3|TRBD2
CASSPIGLAGTDTQYF
TGTGCCAGCAGCCCAATAGGACTAGCGGGCACAGATACGCAGTATTTT
>15|-|TRBV9|TRBJ1-1|-
CASSVGQVRNTEAFF
TGTGCCAGCAGCGTAGGACAGGTTCGGAACACTGAAGCTTTCTTT
>11|-|TRBV20-1|TRBJ2-7|-
CSARDYPEQYF
TGCAGTGCTAGAGATTATCCCGAGCAGTACTTC
>16|-|TRBV18|TRBJ1-6|-
CASSPNGQFNNSPLHF
TGTGCCAGCTCACCAAACGGACAGTTTAATAATTCACCCCTCCACTTT
>14|-|TRBV29-1|TRBJ1-1|-
CSVAAGAGHTEAFF
TGCAGCGTTGCCGCAGGGGCAGGGCACACTGAAGCTTTCTTT
>16|-|TRBV3-1/TRBV3-2|TRBJ2-3|TRBD2
CASSQVKRGGTDTQYF
TGTGCCAGCAGCCAAGTAAAGCGGGGGGGCACAGATACGCAGTATTTT
>13|few|TRBV2|TRBJ1-1|-
CASSEDTATEAFF
TGTGCCAGCAGTGAAGATACAGCCACTGAAGCTTTCTTT
>20|-|TRBV5-1|TRBJ2-1|TRBD2
CASSPGLAGARRSPHNEQFF
TGCGCCAGCAGCCCAGGACTAGCGGGGGCCCGGAGGTCCCCCCACAATGAGCAGTTCTTC
>15|-|TRBV5-4|TRBJ1-2|TRBD1
CASSSRDRGIYGYTF
TGTGCCAGCAGCTCCCGGGACAGGGGCATCTATGGCTACACCTTC
>15|-|TRBV27|TRBJ2-7|TRBD2
CASSSPTSGIYEQYF
TGTGCCAGCAGTTCCCCCACTAGCGGAATCTACGAGCAGTACTTC
>11|-|TRBV12-3/TRBV12-4|TRBJ1-5|-
CASSTGWSQHF
TGTGCCAGCAGCACAGGCTGGTCCCAGCATTTT
>17|-|TRBV7-9|TRBJ2-3|TRBD2
CASSLDGGSPVTDTQYF
TGTGCCAGCAGCTTAGATGGCGGGAGCCCGGTTACAGATACGCAGTATTTT
>15|-|TRBV15|TRBJ2-1|TRBD2
CATSPRAGEGDEQFF
TGTGCCACCAGCCCCCGAGCGGGAGAGGGGGATGAGCAGTTCTTC
>15|-|TRBV5-1|TRBJ1-4|-
CASSSQDSLNEKLFF
TGCGCCAGCAGTTCACAGGACAGCTTAAATGAAAAACTGTTTTTT
>15|-|TRBV11-2|TRBJ2-5|TRBD2
CASSRGGQGRETQYF
TGTGCCAGCAGCCGGGGGGGGCAGGGTAGAGAGACCCAGTACTTC
>13|-|TRBV7-2|TRBJ2-5|TRBD2
CASSNLAEETQYF
TGTGCCAGCAGCAATCTAGCGGAAGAGACCCAGTACTTC
>13|-|TRBV24-1|TRBJ1-1|-
CATSDFKYTEAFF
TGTGCCACCAGTGATTTCAAATACACTGAAGCTTTCTTT
>14|-|TRBV5-8|TRBJ2-1|-
CASSLGSPGNEQFF
TGTGCCAGCAGCTTGGGTAGTCCGGGCAATGAGCAGTTCTTC
>13|-|TRBV7-3|TRBJ1-2|-
CASSFRAGDGYTF
TGTGCCAGCAGCTTTAGGGCAGGGGATGGCTACACCTTC
>15|once|TRBV3-1/TRBV3-2|TRBJ1-6|TRBD1
CASSQDGRGRTPLHF
TGTGCCAGCAGCCAAGACGGCAGGGGGAGAACACCCCTCCACTTT
>16|-|TRBV9|TRBJ2-3|TRBD2
CASSVGLADTTDTQYF
TGTGCCAGCAGCGTAGGACTAGCGGACACCACAGATACGCAGTATTTT
>14|-|TRBV30|TRBJ1-6|TRBD1
CACRRDSDNSPLHF
TGTGCCTGTCGCCGGGACAGCGATAATTCACCCCTCCACTTT
>13|-|TRBV4-1|TRBJ2-3|TRBD1
CASSQGQGDTQYF
TGCGCCAGCAGCCAGGGACAGGGGGATACGCAGTATTTT
>18|-|TRBV5-4|TRBJ2-6|TRBD1
CASSLAGTGFSGANVLTF
TGTGCCAGCAGCTTGGCCGGGACAGGTTTCTCTGGGGCCAACGTCCTGACTTTC
>15|few|TRBV24-1|TRBJ1-3|-
CATSDPRGSGNTIYF
TGTGCCACCAGTGACCCACGGGGCTCTGGAAACACCATATATTTT
>13|-|TRBV7-3|TRBJ1-2|-
CASSLSGESGYTF
TGTGCCAGCAGCTTAAGCGGGGAAAGTGGCTACACCTTC
>15|-|TRBV18|TRBJ1-1|-
CASSPPSRGNTEAFF
TGTGCCAGCTCACCACCAAGTCGGGGGAACACTGAAGCTTTCTTT
>11|-|TRBV13|TRBJ1-2|-
CASSLAGAGPF
TGTGCCAGCAGCTTAGCAGGGGCTGGGCCCTTC
>15|few|TRBV6-1|TRBJ1-2|TRBD1
CASSEVGTGKYGYTF
TGTGCCAGCAGTGAAGTCGGGACAGGGAAATATGGCTACACCTTC
>15|few|TRBV11-1|TRBJ2-7|-
CASSIKQGTPYEQYF
TGTGCCAGCAGCATTAAACAGGGAACCCCCTACGAGCAGTACTTC
>14|-|TRBV5-1|TRBJ2-1|TRBD2
CASAGTSGSNEQFF
TGCGCCAGCGCCGGGACTAGCGGGAGTAATGAGCAGTTCTTC
>16|-|TRBV5-1|TRBJ1-1|TRBD1
CASSQIYRGVNTEAFF
TGCGCCAGCAGCCAAATATACAGGGGGGTGAACACTGAAGCTTTCTTT
>16|once|TRBV11-2|TRBJ2-3|TRBD2
CASSLAAGVPTDTQYF
TGTGCCAGCAGCTTAGCTGCGGGAGTCCCCACAGATACGCAGTATTTT
>12|few|TRBV5-5|TRBJ2-7|-
CASSLSLYEQYF
TGTGCCAGCAGCTTGTCCCTATACGAGCAGTACTTC
>18|-|TRBV27|TRBJ2-7|-
CASSLSGAPLGGSYEQYF
TGTGCCAGCAGTTTATCGGGGGCCCCGTTGGGCGGTTCCTACGAGCAGTACTTC
>14|-|TRBV7-9|TRBJ2-2|-
CASNPDLITGELFF
TGTGCCAGCAACCCAGACTTAATCACCGGGGAGCTGTTTTTT
>15|-|TRBV7-9|TRBJ2-2|TRBD2
CASSSRGGGTGELFF
TGTGCCAGCAGTTCCCGCGGGGGAGGCACCGGGGAGCTGTTTTTT
>15|once|TRBV19|TRBJ1-4|TRBD1
CASSRGQGKEEKLFF
TGTGCCAGTAGCCGGGGACAGGGAAAGGAAGAAAAACTGTTTTTT
>15|once|TRBV27|TRBJ2-7|TRBD1
CASSRRTGGPYEQYF
TGTGCCAGCAGTCGGCGGACAGGGGGTCCCTACGAGCAGTACTTC
>12|-|TRBV12-3/TRBV12-4|TRBJ2-3|-
CASSFRGDTQYF
TGTGCCAGCAGTTTCCGGGGGGATACGCAGTATTTT
>12|-|TRBV25-1|TRBJ1-6|-
CASSDSGSPLHF
TGTGCCAGCAGTGATTCGGGATCACCCCTCCACTTT
>13|-|TRBV30|TRBJ2-7|-
CAWTGGSAYEQYF
TGTGCCTGGACGGGTGGGAGCGCCTACGAGCAGTACTTC
>14|-|TRBV5-1|TRBJ1-4|-
CASSLGRGDEKLFF
TGCGCCAGCAGCTTGGGCAGAGGAGATGAAAAACTGTTTTTT
>15|once|TRBV5-1|TRBJ1-4|-
CASSLHLDRNEKLFF
TGCGCCAGCAGTCTGCATCTCGACAGAAATGAAAAACTGTTTTTT
>16|few|TRBV9|TRBJ2-1|-
CASSPPSLGTAGGQFF
TGTGCCAGCAGCCCCCCATCCCTCGGGACTGCCGGAGGGCAGTTCTTC
>15|-|TRBV6-1|TRBJ2-3|-
CASSDLSTGTDTQYF
TGTGCCAGCAGTGATCTATCCACGGGCACAGATACGCAGTATTTT
>12|-|TRBV30|TRBJ2-1|TRBD1
CALQGARNEQFF
TGTGCCCTCCAGGGGGCGCGGAATGAGCAGTTCTTC
>16|-|TRBV15|TRBJ2-2|TRBD2
CATSRAAGVGTGELFF
TGTGCCACCAGCAGAGCGGCGGGAGTGGGAACCGGGGAGCTGTTTTTT
>15|-|TRBV27|TRBJ2-1|TRBD2
CASIGTSGRAWEQFF
TGTGCCAGCATCGGGACTAGCGGGAGGGCCTGGGAGCAGTTCTTC
>13|-|TRBV18|TRBJ1-5|-
CASSFDRNQPQHF
TGTGCCAGCTCATTCGACAGGAATCAGCCCCAGCATTTT
>16|-|TRBV18|TRBJ1-3|-
CASSPPIQNSGNTIYF
TGTGCCAGCTCACCACCAATACAGAACTCTGGAAACACCATATATTTT
>15|-|TRBV4-2|TRBJ1-5|-
CASSQETQGQQPQHF
TGTGCCAGCAGCCAAGAAACCCAGGGCCAACAGCCCCAGCATTTT
>15|once|TRBV5-4|TRBJ2-7|TRBD2
CASSLGSGGIYEQYF
TGTGCCAGCAGCTTGGGTAGCGGGGGGATCTACGAGCAGTACTTC
>18|-|TRBV10-2|TRBJ1-6|-
CAPTRGGRRFFYNSPLHF
TGCGCCCCCACAAGGGGAGGGCGCCGATTTTTCTATAATTCACCCCTCCACTTT
>13|-|TRBV6-2/TRBV6-3|TRBJ1-2|-
CASSPGPFYGYTF
TGTGCCAGCAGCCCTGGGCCCTTCTATGGCTACACCTTC
>15|-|TRBV7-9|TRBJ2-1|TRBD2
CASSSLAGPYNEQFF
TGTGCCAGCAGTTCACTAGCGGGCCCCTACAATGAGCAGTTCTTC
>17|-|TRBV28|TRBJ1-1|TRBD1
CASRLRGQPFMNTEAFF
TGTGCCAGCAGACTCCGGGGACAGCCTTTCATGAACACTGAAGCTTTCTTT